Listed below are T cell receptor beta chains from one sample, sequenced in a study of immune evolution from preneoplasia to lung adenocarcinoma. Measured with immunoSEQ multiplex PCR; TCRdb has only the in-frame clones, and not every one. The sample has 15,000 to 20,000 clones, approximately 86% seen once. Sequenced sample: FFPE invasive lung adenocarcinoma tissue. These receptor sequences come from an older person with invasive lung adenocarcinoma. Both conserved end residues are part of each CDR3. The D gene is left open where the match is weak. Expanded clones get a size class; other rows say once, few or many, or leave the size out.

>TRBV7-2|TRBJ1-1|-|-
CASSLVIDTEAFF
TGTGCCAGCAGCTTAGTCATCGACACTGAAGCTTTCTTT
>TRBV6-5|TRBJ2-2|TRBD2|-
CASSYPGRGTGELFF
TGTGCCAGCAGTTACCCCGGGAGGGGAACCGGGGAGCTGTTTTTT
>TRBV4-2|TRBJ2-7|-|-
CASSQDIEVDEQYF
TGTGCCAGCAGCCAAGACATAGAGGTGGACGAGCAGTACTTC
>TRBV9|TRBJ2-7|TRBD1|once
CASSPGTGVRTYEQYF
TGTGCCAGCAGCCCCGGGACAGGGGTGCGTACCTACGAGCAGTACTTC
>TRBV5-4|TRBJ2-2|TRBD1|-
CASKLNRGSAGELFF
TGTGCCAGCAAACTGAACAGGGGTTCCGCCGGGGAGCTGTTTTTT
>TRBV11-2|TRBJ2-3|TRBD2|few
CASSLPPGLATTDTQYF
TGTGCCAGCAGCTTACCTCCGGGACTAGCGACCACAGATACGCAGTATTTT
>TRBV7-9|TRBJ1-1|-|once
CASSLRADTEAFF
TGTGCCAGCAGCTTGAGGGCGGACACTGAAGCTTTCTTT
>TRBV18|TRBJ2-7|-|-
CASSPGGEQYF
TGTGCCAGCTCTCCCGGGGGTGAGCAGTACTTC
>TRBV28|TRBJ2-3|-|once
CASSPPVGDTQYF
TGTGCCAGCAGCCCGCCCGTAGGGGATACGCAGTATTTT
>TRBV9|TRBJ2-7|-|-
CASSVEVGALYEQYF
TGTGCCAGCAGCGTAGAGGTAGGGGCCTTATACGAGCAGTACTTC
>TRBV29-1|TRBJ2-3|TRBD2|-
CSVEDLAGGPSDTQYF
TGCAGCGTTGAAGATCTAGCGGGGGGGCCTTCAGATACGCAGTATTTT
>TRBV10-1|TRBJ2-2|TRBD1|once
CASRSDRVGTGELFF
TGCGCCAGCAGGTCTGACAGGGTGGGCACCGGGGAGCTGTTTTTT
>TRBV2|TRBJ2-5|TRBD1|few
CASSSDRVEAETQYF
TGTGCCAGCAGCTCTGACAGGGTAGAGGCAGAGACCCAGTACTTC
>TRBV19|TRBJ2-1|-|-
CASRLFSGNEQFF
TGTGCCAGTAGATTATTTTCGGGCAATGAGCAGTTCTTC
>TRBV6-1|TRBJ1-3|-|-
CASRLQTSGSNTIYF
TGTGCCAGCAGACTCCAGACCTCCGGGTCCAACACCATATATTTT
>TRBV27|TRBJ2-7|TRBD1|-
CASSSTGGVGEQYF
TGTGCCAGCAGTTCGACAGGGGGTGTAGGCGAGCAGTACTTC
>TRBV5-1|TRBJ1-3|TRBD1|-
CASSWIQGGSGNTIYF
TGCGCCAGCAGCTGGATACAGGGGGGCTCTGGAAACACCATATATTTT
>TRBV6-5|TRBJ1-4|TRBD1|-
CASSRQGGNEKLFF
TGTGCCAGCAGTCGACAGGGGGGTAATGAAAAACTGTTTTTT
>TRBV5-6|TRBJ1-3|-|-
CASSLGTVNTIYF
TGTGCCAGCAGCTTGGGCACAGTGAACACCATATATTTT
>TRBV5-1|TRBJ2-5|TRBD2|-
CASSAAGGLETQYF
TGCGCCAGCTCCGCAGCGGGGGGGTTAGAGACCCAGTACTTC
>TRBV27|TRBJ2-5|-|-
CASSLRLGQTQYF
TGTGCCAGCAGTTTACGACTAGGACAGACCCAGTACTTC
>TRBV28|TRBJ2-1|-|-
CASSSLDGGLNYNEQFF
TGTGCCAGCAGTTCCTTAGACGGGGGCCTAAACTACAATGAGCAGTTCTTC
>TRBV5-8|TRBJ1-2|-|-
CASSLMGDLNYGYTF
TGTGCCAGCAGCTTGATGGGAGATCTTAACTATGGCTACACCTTC
>TRBV29-1|TRBJ2-1|TRBD1|-
CSGDRGLGNEQFF
TGCAGCGGGGACAGGGGGCTTGGTAATGAGCAGTTCTTC
>TRBV2|TRBJ2-7|-|-
CASITDWSSYEQYF
TGTGCCAGCATTACAGACTGGAGCTCCTACGAGCAGTACTTC
>TRBV9|TRBJ1-3|-|-
CASSVGYTPQGSGNTIYF
TGTGCCAGCAGCGTAGGGTATACTCCTCAGGGTTCTGGAAACACCATATATTTT
>TRBV18|TRBJ1-2|-|-
CASSPGGLNYGYTF
TGTGCCAGCTCACCAGGGGGTCTAAACTATGGCTACACCTTC
>TRBV25-1|TRBJ1-5|-|-
CASSEWGARGDQPQHF
TGTGCCAGCAGTGAATGGGGGGCAAGGGGGGATCAGCCCCAGCATTTT
>TRBV11-2|TRBJ2-5|-|-
CASSPKSGHQETQYF
TGTGCCAGCAGCCCCAAGAGCGGGCACCAAGAGACCCAGTACTTC
>TRBV11-3|TRBJ1-2|TRBD1|-
CASSKGQGDGYTF
TGTGCCAGCAGCAAGGGACAGGGGGATGGCTACACCTTC
>TRBV28|TRBJ2-1|TRBD2|-
CASSFEPRGSSYNEQFF
TGTGCCAGCAGTTTCGAGCCGCGGGGGAGCTCCTACAATGAGCAGTTCTTC
>TRBV28|TRBJ1-2|-|-
CASSLPALTGGYTF
TGTGCCAGCAGTTTACCTGCTCTTACGGGTGGCTACACCTTC
>TRBV5-1|TRBJ1-4|-|-
CASSLREGGREEKLFF
TGCGCCAGCAGCTTGAGAGAAGGTGGTCGAGAGGAAAAACTGTTTTTT
>TRBV10-2|TRBJ2-5|-|once
CATSEVGETQYF
TGCGCCACCAGCGAAGTGGGAGAGACCCAGTACTTC
>TRBV4-2|TRBJ2-3|-|-
CASSQGGHLTDTQYF
TGTGCCAGCAGCCAAGGGGGACACCTCACAGATACGCAGTATTTT
>TRBV27|TRBJ2-7|-|-
CASRNTGFYEQYF
TGTGCCAGCAGGAACACAGGATTCTACGAGCAGTACTTC
>TRBV19|TRBJ2-1|-|-
CASSISGVSGLDNEQFF
TGTGCCAGTAGTATCTCAGGCGTTTCAGGCCTTGACAATGAGCAGTTCTTC
>TRBV6-6|TRBJ2-3|TRBD1|-
CASTQTGAGSGDTQYF
TGTGCCAGCACCCAAACAGGGGCCGGTAGTGGAGATACGCAGTATTTT
>TRBV11-2|TRBJ2-5|-|-
CASTPQETQYF
TGTGCCAGCACCCCACAAGAGACCCAGTACTTC
>TRBV14|TRBJ2-1|-|-
CASSQPNYNEQFF
TGTGCCAGCAGCCAACCAAACTACAATGAGCAGTTCTTC
>TRBV30|TRBJ1-6|TRBD1|-
CAWSVLRQQGANSPLHF
TGTGCCTGGAGTGTACTAAGGCAGCAGGGGGCCAATTCACCCCTCCACTTT
>TRBV7-2|TRBJ2-1|TRBD2|-
CASSSPGRDNEQFF
TGTGCCAGCAGCTCCCCCGGGAGGGACAATGAGCAGTTCTTC
>TRBV28|TRBJ1-2|-|-
CASRLYNYGYTF
TGTGCCAGCAGACTCTACAACTATGGCTACACCTTC
>TRBV6-1|TRBJ1-2|TRBD1|-
CASKQGYGYTF
TGTGCCAGCAAACAGGGGTATGGCTACACCTTC
>TRBV28|TRBJ1-3|-|-
CASSLWGGSGNTIYF
TGTGCCAGCAGTTTATGGGGGGGCTCTGGAAACACCATATATTTT
>TRBV21-1|TRBJ2-7|-|once
CASSKYGAAGGAYEQYF
TGTGCCAGCAGCAAATATGGGGCTGCGGGAGGCGCCTACGAGCAGTACTTC
>TRBV5-1|TRBJ1-3|-|-
CASSLTTGATRNTIYF
TGCGCCAGCAGCTTGACCACAGGCGCTACGAGGAACACCATATATTTT
>TRBV4-1|TRBJ2-1|TRBD2|-
CASSQEFGLAGDNEQFF
TGCGCCAGCAGCCAAGAGTTCGGACTAGCGGGAGACAATGAGCAGTTCTTC
>TRBV5-4|TRBJ1-2|TRBD1|-
CASSLDRGIGGYTF
TGTGCCAGCAGCTTGGACAGGGGGATAGGAGGCTACACCTTC
>TRBV25-1|TRBJ1-1|-|-
CASSAGQTGNTEAFF
TGTGCCAGCAGTGCGGGCCAAACGGGGAACACTGAAGCTTTCTTT
>TRBV28|TRBJ2-7|TRBD1|-
CASSRSRGLSYEQYF
TGTGCCAGCAGTAGGTCCAGGGGGCTTTCCTACGAGCAGTACTTC
>TRBV28|TRBJ1-1|-|-
CASSLSLGNTEAFF
TGTGCCAGCAGTTTAAGTTTAGGGAACACTGAAGCTTTCTTT
>TRBV6-6|TRBJ2-4|-|-
CASSSLDRSGNIQYF
TGTGCCAGCAGCTCACTAGACCGAAGTGGAAACATTCAGTACTTC
>TRBV5-1|TRBJ1-4|TRBD1|-
CASSLRDREDEKLFF
TGCGCCAGCAGCTTGAGGGACAGGGAGGATGAAAAACTGTTTTTT
>TRBV4-2|TRBJ1-3|-|-
CASSQEAAGGSGNTIYF
TGTGCCAGCAGCCAAGAAGCGGCGGGGGGCTCTGGAAACACCATATATTTT